The clone carrying this T cell receptor (beta chain) was counted between two and nine times. Its antigen is unknown. In germline, CDR1 is SGHRS, CDR2 YFSETQ. There are 13 residues in the CDR3. The V gene lost 1 base and the J gene lost 4 bases, with 8 bases spanning the gap. The authors sorted CD4+ naive, central memory, regulatory and stem cell-like memory cells via CD45RO/CCR7/CD25/CD127/CD95/CD27. The authors reverse transcribed all of the isolated RNA, so sequencing captured expressed TCRB transcripts. Sequenced by immunoSEQ multiplex PCR; TCRdb stores in-frame clones only, minus some. The table shows a few hundred thousand clones, with about 10% occurring only once. This sample is part of a study of beta chain features in type 1 diabetes. General observations from the study: A pattern of fewer insertions and more deletions at VDJ junctions was seen in type 1 diabetes patients. Sequencing used cDNA, and cells with high TCR expression could therefore be over-represented. Moderately but significantly shorter TCRB CDR3s were found in Type 1 diabetes patients in all four CD4+ subsets.

The material sequenced was central memory CD4+ T cells from blood. The chain combines TRBV5-1 with TRBJ1-2; no definite D call. The source is a man aged 30-40 years with type 1 diabetes. The CDR3 bases are TGCGCCAGCAGCTTGTCAACGAGCTATGGCTACACCTTC. Encoded protein: CASSLSTSYGYTF.